This is a list of T cell receptor beta chains from one sample in a study of T cell changes during pregnancy in multiple sclerosis. The data were produced by immunoSEQ multiplex PCR, yet TCRdb's version contains in-frame clones alone and is incomplete. This table holds about 60,000 clones, 91% found once. This material consisted of CD4+ T cells from peripheral blood mononuclear cells, taken in the first trimester of pregnancy. The receptor source for this set is a female donor with multiple sclerosis, enrolled in a pregnancy study. Both conserved end residues are part of each CDR3. A D gene is named only where the DNA matches it firmly. Where a row states a size, it is once, few, many or the class of an expanded clone; other rows omit it.

TRBJ1-4 . TRBV19 TRBD1 CASSRQGNNEKLFF TGTGCCAGTAGTCGACAGGGTAATAATGAAAAACTGTTTTTT
TRBJ2-7 . TRBV20-1 . CSASRTAEQYF TGCAGTGCTAGTCGGACTGCGGAGCAGTACTTC
TRBJ1-2 . TRBV11-2 TRBD1 CASSLVQGQGAGTF TGTGCCAGCAGCTTAGTACAAGGACAGGGGGCGGGCACCTTC
TRBJ2-5 . TRBV4-3 TRBD2 CASSQDLPGGAYGTQYF TGCGCCAGCAGCCAAGATCTTCCCGGGGGGGCCTACGGGACCCAGTACTTC
TRBJ1-2 . TRBV19 . CASSQGIINYGYTF TGTGCCAGTTCTCAGGGAATTATCAACTATGGCTACACCTTC
TRBJ2-2 . TRBV5-4 . CASSLVRGTGELFF TGTGCCAGCAGCTTGGTCAGGGGAACCGGGGAGCTGTTTTTT
TRBJ2-5 . TRBV5-1 TRBD2 CASSLALTSGGNQETQYF TGCGCCAGCAGCTTGGCCCTCACTAGCGGGGGGAACCAAGAGACCCAGTACTTC
TRBJ1-4 . TRBV18 . CASAKQGEKLFF TGTGCCAGCGCAAAACAGGGAGAAAAACTGTTTTTT
TRBJ2-7 . TRBV7-2 . CASSLKGFVEQYF TGTGCCAGCAGCTTAAAGGGGTTCGTGGAGCAGTACTTC
TRBJ2-7 . TRBV4-3 . CASSQAKSGVSSYEQYF TGCGCCAGCAGCCAAGCTAAATCAGGGGTTAGCTCCTACGAGCAGTACTTC
TRBJ2-7 . TRBV6-5 TRBD1 CASSLDRAHPYEQYF TGTGCCAGCAGTTTGGACAGGGCGCATCCCTACGAGCAGTACTTC
TRBJ1-5 once TRBV6-5 . CASSYSRGNQPQHF TGTGCCAGCAGTTACTCCAGGGGTAATCAGCCCCAGCATTTT
TRBJ2-2 . TRBV7-3 TRBD1 CASSLVWTGATGELFF TGTGCCAGCAGCTTAGTTTGGACAGGCGCCACCGGGGAGCTGTTTTTT